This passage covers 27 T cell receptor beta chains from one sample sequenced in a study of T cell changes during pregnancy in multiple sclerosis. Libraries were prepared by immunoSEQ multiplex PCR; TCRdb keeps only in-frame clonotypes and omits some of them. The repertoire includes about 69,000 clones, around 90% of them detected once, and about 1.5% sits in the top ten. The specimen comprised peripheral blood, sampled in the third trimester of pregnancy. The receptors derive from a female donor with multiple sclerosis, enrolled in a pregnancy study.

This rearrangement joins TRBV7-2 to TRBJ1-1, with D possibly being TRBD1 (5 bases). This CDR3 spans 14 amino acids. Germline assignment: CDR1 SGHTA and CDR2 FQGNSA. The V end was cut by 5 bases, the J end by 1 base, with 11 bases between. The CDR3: CASSPVGGNTEAFF. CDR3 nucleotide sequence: TGTGCCAGCAGCCCCGTGGGGGGGAACACTGAAGCTTTCTTT.

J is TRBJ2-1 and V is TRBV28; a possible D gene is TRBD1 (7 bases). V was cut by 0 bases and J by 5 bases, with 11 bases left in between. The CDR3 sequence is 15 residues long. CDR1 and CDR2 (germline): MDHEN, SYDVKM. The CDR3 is CASSLWGGQNNEQFF. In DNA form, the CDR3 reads TGTGCCAGCAGTTTATGGGGGGGACAGAACAATGAGCAGTTCTTC. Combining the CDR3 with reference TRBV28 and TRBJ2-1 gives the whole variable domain DVKVTQSSRYLVKRTGEKVFLECVQDMDHENMFWYRQDPGLGLRLIYFSYDVKMKEKGDIPEGYSVSREKKERFSLILESASTNQTSMYLCASSLWGGQNNEQFFGPGTRLTVL.

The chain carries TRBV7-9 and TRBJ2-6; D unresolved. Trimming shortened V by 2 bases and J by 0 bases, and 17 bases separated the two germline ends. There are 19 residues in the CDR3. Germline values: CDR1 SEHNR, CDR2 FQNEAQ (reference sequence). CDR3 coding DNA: TGTGCCAGCAGCTTATCTAGGCTGGGTAGAAGCTCTGGGGCCAACGTCCTGACTTTC. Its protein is CASSLSRLGRSSGANVLTF.

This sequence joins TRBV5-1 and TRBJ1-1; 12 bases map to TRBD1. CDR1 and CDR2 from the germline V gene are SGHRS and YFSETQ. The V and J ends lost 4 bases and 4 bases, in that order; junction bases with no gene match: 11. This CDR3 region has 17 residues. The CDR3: CASSPPGQGARGTEAFF. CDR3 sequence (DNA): TGCGCCAGCAGCCCACCGGGACAGGGGGCGCGCGGCACTGAAGCTTTCTTT.

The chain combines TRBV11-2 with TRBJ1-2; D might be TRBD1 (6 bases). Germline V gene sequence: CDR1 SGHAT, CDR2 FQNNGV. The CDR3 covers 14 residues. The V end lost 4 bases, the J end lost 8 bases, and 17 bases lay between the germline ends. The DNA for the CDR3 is TGTGCCAGCAGCTCTTTCGGGGGGCGTTGGGGCTACACCTTC. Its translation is CASSSFGGRWGYTF.

The CDR3 is CASSNEGETYGYTF. The CDR3, as DNA: TGTGCCAGTAGTAATGAAGGAGAAACCTATGGCTACACCTTC. J is TRBJ1-2 and V is TRBV19, with D unresolved. The CDR3 covers 14 residues. Looked up from germline, CDR1 is LNHDA and CDR2 is SQIVND (reference sequence). V lost 4 bases and J lost 4, with 13 bases in between.

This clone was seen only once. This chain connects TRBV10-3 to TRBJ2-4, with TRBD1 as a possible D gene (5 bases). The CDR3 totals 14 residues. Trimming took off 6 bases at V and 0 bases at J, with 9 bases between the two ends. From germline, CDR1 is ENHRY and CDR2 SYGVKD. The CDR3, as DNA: TGTGCCATCAGGGACCAGGGAGCCAAAAACATTCAGTACTTC. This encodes CAIRDQGAKNIQYF.

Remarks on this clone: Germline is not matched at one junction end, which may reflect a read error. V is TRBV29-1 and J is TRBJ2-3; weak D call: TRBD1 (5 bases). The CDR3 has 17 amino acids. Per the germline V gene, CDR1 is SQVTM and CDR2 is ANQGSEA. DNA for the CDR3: TGCAGCGTCGAAGGGGCTCTATCACAGGTTTTCACAGATACGCAGTATTTT. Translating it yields CSVEGALSQVFTDTQYF.

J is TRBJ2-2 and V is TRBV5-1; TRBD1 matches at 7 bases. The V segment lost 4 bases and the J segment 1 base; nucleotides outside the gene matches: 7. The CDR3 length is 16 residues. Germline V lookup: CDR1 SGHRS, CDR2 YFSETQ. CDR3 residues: CASSHRGTGNTGELFF. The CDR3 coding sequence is TGCGCCAGCAGCCACAGGGGAACGGGGAACACCGGGGAGCTGTTTTTT.

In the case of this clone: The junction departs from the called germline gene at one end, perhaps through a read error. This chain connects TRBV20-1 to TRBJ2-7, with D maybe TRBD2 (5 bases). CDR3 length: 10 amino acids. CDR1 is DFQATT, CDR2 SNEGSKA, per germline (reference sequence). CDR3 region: CSASPPGFHF. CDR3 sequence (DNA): TGCAGTGCTAGTCCTCCGGGGTTCCACTTC.

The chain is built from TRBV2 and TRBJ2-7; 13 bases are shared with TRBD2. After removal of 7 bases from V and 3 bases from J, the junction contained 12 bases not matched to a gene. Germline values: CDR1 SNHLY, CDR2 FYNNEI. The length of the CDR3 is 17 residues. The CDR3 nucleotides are TGTGCCAGCAATCCGGGACTAGCGGGGAATGGAGTCTACGAGCAGTACTTC. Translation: CASNPGLAGNGVYEQYF. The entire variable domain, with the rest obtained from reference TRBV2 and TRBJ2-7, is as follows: EPEVTQTPSHQVTQMGQEVILRCVPISNHLYFYWYRQILGQKVEFLVSFYNNEISEKSEIFDDQFSVERPDGSNFTLKIRSTKLEDSAMYFCASNPGLAGNGVYEQYFGPGTRLTVT.

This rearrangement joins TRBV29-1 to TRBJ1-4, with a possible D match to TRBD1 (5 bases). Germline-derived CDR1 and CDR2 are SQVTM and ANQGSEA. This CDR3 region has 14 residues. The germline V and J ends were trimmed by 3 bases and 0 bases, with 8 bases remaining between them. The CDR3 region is CSVDQGTTNEKLFF. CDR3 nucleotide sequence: TGCAGCGTTGACCAGGGAACAACTAATGAAAAACTGTTTTTT.

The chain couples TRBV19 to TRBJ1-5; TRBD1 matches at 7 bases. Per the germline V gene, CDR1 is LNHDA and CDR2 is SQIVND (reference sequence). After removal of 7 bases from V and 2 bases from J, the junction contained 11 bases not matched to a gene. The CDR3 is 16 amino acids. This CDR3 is CASTGPQGVGNQPQHF. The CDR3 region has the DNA TGTGCCAGTACCGGGCCCCAGGGGGTTGGCAATCAGCCCCAGCATTTT.

Here the CDR3 DNA reads TGTGCCTGGAGGACAGAACCCTATAATTCACCCCTCCACTTT. Encoded protein: CAWRTEPYNSPLHF. The chain uses TRBV30 and TRBJ1-6; the D gene is possibly TRBD1 (5 bases). The length of the CDR3 is 14 residues. CDR1 is GTSNPN and CDR2 is SVGIG in the germline V gene (reference sequence). V dropped 3 bases and J dropped 2 bases, with 8 bases sitting between them.

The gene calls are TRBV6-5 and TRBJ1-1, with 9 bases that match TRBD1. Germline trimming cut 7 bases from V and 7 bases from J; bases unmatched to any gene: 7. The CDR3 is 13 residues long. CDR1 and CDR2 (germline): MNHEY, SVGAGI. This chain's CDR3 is CASNRQGGNEAFF. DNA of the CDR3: TGTGCCAGCAACCGACAGGGGGGAAATGAAGCTTTCTTT.

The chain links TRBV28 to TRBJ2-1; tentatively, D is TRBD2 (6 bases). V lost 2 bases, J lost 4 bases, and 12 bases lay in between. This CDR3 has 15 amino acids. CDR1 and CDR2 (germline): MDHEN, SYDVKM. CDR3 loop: CASSLIWGVYNEQFF. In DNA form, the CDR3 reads TGTGCCAGCAGTTTAATTTGGGGGGTGTACAATGAGCAGTTCTTC.

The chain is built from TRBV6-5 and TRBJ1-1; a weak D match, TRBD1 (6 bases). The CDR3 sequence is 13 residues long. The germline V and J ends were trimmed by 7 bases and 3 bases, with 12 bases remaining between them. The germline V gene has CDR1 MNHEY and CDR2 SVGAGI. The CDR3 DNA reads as TGTGCCAGCACCGAACAGGGAGACACTGAAGCTTTCTTT. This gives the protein CASTEQGDTEAFF.

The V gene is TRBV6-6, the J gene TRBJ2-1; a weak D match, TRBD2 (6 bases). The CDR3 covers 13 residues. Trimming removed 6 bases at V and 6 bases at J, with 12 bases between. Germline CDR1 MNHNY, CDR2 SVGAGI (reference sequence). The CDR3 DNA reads TGTGCCAGCAGAACCGGGACTCTCAATGAGCAGTTCTTC. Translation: CASRTGTLNEQFF.

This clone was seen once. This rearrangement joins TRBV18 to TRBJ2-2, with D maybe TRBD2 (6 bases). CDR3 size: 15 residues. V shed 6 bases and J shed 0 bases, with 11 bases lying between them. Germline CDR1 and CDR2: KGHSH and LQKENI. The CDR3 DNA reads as TGTGCCAGCTCCAAAGGAGGGACGAACACCGGGGAGCTGTTTTTT. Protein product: CASSKGGTNTGELFF.

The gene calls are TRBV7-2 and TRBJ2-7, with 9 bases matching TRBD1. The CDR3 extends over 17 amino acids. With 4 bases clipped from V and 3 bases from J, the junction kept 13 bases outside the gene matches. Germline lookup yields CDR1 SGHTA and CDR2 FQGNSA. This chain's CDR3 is CASSYRTGGVSVYEQYF. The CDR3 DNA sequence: TGTGCCAGCAGCTACCGAACAGGGGGCGTTTCGGTCTACGAGCAGTACTTC.

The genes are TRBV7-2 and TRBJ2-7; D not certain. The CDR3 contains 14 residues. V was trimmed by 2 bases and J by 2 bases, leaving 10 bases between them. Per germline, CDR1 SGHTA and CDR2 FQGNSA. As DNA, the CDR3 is TGTGCCAGCAGCTTAATGCCAGGCCCCTACGAGCAGTACTTC. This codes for CASSLMPGPYEQYF.

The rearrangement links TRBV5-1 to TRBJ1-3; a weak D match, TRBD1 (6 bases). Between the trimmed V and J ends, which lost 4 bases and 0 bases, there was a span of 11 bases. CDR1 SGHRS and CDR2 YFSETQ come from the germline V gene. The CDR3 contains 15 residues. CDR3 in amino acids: CASSTTGNSGNTIYF. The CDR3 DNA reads TGCGCCAGCAGCACCACAGGGAACTCTGGAAACACCATATATTTT. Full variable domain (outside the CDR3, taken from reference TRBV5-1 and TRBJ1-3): KAGVTQTPRYLIKTRGQQVTLSCSPISGHRSVSWYQQTPGQGLQFLFEYFSETQRNKGNFPGRFSGRQFSNSRSEMNVSTLELGDSALYLCASSTTGNSGNTIYFGEGSWLTVV.

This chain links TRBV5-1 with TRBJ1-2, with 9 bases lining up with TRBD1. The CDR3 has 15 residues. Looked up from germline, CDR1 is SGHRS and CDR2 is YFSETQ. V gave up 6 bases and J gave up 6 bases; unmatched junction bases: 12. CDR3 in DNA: TGCGCCAGCATCATCATCCCGGGACAGGGAAATGGCTACACCTTC. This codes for CASIIIPGQGNGYTF. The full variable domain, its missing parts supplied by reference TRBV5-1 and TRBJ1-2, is KAGVTQTPRYLIKTRGQQVTLSCSPISGHRSVSWYQQTPGQGLQFLFEYFSETQRNKGNFPGRFSGRQFSNSRSEMNVSTLELGDSALYLCASIIIPGQGNGYTFGSGTRLTVV.

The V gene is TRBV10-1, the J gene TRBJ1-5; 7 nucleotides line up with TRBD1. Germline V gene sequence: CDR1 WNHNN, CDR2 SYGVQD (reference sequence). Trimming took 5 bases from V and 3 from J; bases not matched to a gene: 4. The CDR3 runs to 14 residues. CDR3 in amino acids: CASSRQGLNQPQHF. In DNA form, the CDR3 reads TGCGCCAGCAGTCGACAGGGCCTCAATCAGCCCCAGCATTTT.

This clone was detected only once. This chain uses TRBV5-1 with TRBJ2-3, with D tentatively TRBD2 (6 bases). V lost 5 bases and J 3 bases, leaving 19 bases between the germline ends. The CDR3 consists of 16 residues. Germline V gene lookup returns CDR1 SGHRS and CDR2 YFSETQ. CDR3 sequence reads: CASRLGSGVSTDTQYF. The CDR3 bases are TGCGCCAGCAGGTTAGGTTCGGGGGTCTCGACAGATACGCAGTATTTT.

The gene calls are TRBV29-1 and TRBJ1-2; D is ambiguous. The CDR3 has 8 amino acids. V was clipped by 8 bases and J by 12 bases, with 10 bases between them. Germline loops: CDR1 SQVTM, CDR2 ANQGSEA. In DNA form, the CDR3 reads TGCAGCACCAGTCGAAACACCTTC. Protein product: CSTSRNTF.

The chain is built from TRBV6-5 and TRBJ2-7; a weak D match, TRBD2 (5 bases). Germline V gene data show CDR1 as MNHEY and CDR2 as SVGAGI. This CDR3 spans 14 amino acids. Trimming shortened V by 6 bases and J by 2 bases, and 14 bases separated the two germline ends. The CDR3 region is CASSRSGEPYEQYF. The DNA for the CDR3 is TGTGCCAGCAGCCGCAGCGGTGAACCCTACGAGCAGTACTTC.